These 17 T cell receptor beta chains originate from one sample sequenced in a study of T-cell memory formation after mild COVID-19. TCRdb passed the 5' RACE reads through MiXCR, listing each CDR3 protein once. This repertoire shows about 470,000 distinct CDR3 sequences, 18% found once; its top ten account for 12%. The sequenced sample was PBMCs or a T cell subset sorted from them (not recorded which). The receptors derive from an adult woman who had mild COVID-19 (a few samples of this study predate the infection). Cell type and time point are not known.

The chain couples TRBV4-3 to TRBJ2-1; possible D gene TRBD2, 6 bases. In germline, CDR1 is LGHNA, CDR2 YSLEER. Trimming shortened V by 4 bases and J by 0 bases, and 10 bases separated the two germline ends. The CDR3 sequence is 15 residues long. The CDR3 here is CASSRGLTSYNEQFF. The CDR3 DNA reads as TGCGCCAGCAGCCGGGGACTGACCTCCTACAATGAGCAGTTCTTC.

This clonotype appeared once. The chain carries TRBV3-1 and TRBJ2-5, with D perhaps matching TRBD1 (6 bases). Deletions cut 3 bases from V and 7 bases from J, with 18 bases between. Looked up from germline, CDR1 is LGHDT and CDR2 is YNNKEL (reference sequence). CDR3 length: 15 residues. This CDR3 reads CASSHWGQDRGTQYF. In nucleotides, the CDR3 is TGTGCCAGCAGCCATTGGGGGCAGGACCGGGGGACCCAGTACTTC.

This rearrangement joins TRBV5-1 to TRBJ1-1; 9 bases agree with TRBD1. The CDR3 consists of 14 residues. The germline CDR1 and CDR2 sequences are SGHRS and YFSETQ. V lost 3 bases to trimming and J lost 8 bases; unmatched junction nucleotides: 8. The CDR3 sequence: CASSWTGTGNEAFF. The CDR3 nucleotides are TGCGCCAGCAGCTGGACCGGGACAGGGAACGAAGCTTTCTTT.

This clonotype appeared a few times. Here the CDR3 DNA reads TGTGCCAGCAGTTACTCGTCGGCCGTTAACACTGAAGCTTTCTTT. It specifies CASSYSSAVNTEAFF. This rearrangement joins TRBV6-5 to TRBJ1-1, with D hard to call. Germline values: CDR1 MNHEY, CDR2 SVGAGI. The CDR3 is 15 residues long. The V end lost 0 bases, the J end lost 2 bases, and 10 bases lay between the germline ends.

CDR3 region: CASTSGIWGYTF. The CDR3 DNA follows: TGTGCCAGCACCTCAGGAATATGGGGCTACACCTTC. The V and J genes are TRBV12-3 or TRBV12-4 and TRBJ1-2; D is ambiguous. This CDR3 comprises 12 residues. Between the trimmed V and J ends, which lost 7 bases and 8 bases, there was a span of 14 bases.

The sample holds a few counts of this clonotype. This sequence joins TRBV5-4 and TRBJ1-2; D call uncertain. The CDR3 length is 15 residues. From germline, CDR1 is SGHNT and CDR2 YYREEE (reference sequence). V was shortened by 1 base and J by 4 bases, with 14 bases between the two germline ends. CDR3: CASSLLDQAVYGYTF. In nucleotides, the CDR3 is TGTGCCAGCAGCTTGTTGGATCAGGCCGTCTATGGCTACACCTTC.

The V gene is TRBV15, the J gene TRBJ2-3, with D possibly called TRBD1 or TRBD2 (5 bases each). Trimming took 5 bases from V and 4 from J, leaving 13 bases between them. Germline V gene lookup returns CDR1 LNHNV and CDR2 YYDKDF (reference sequence). The CDR3 is 14 amino acids. Here the CDR3 reads CATSGPGASDTQYF. CDR3 sequence (DNA): TGTGCCACCAGCGGGCCCGGGGCTTCAGATACGCAGTATTTT.

The V call is TRBV5-1, the J call TRBJ1-2; D may be TRBD1 (6 bases). The CDR3 runs 16 residues. V lost 2 bases and J lost 8, with 22 bases in between. CDR1 and CDR2 from the germline V gene are SGHRS and YFSETQ. CDR3 amino acids: CASSFSGGSTRTGYTF. In DNA form, the CDR3 reads TGCGCCAGCAGCTTCTCCGGGGGCTCTACCAGGACGGGCTACACCTTC.

The CDR3 region has the DNA TGTGCCAGCAGCGTAGAGGCAGGGGCGGTGGCAGATACGCAGTATTTT. It encodes CASSVEAGAVADTQYF. This chain connects TRBV9 to TRBJ2-3, with D tentatively TRBD1 (6 bases). From germline, CDR1 is SGDLS and CDR2 YYNGEE. The CDR3 extends over 16 amino acids. The V end lost 0 bases, the J end lost 4 bases, and 15 bases lay between the germline ends.

The CDR3 is CASSRAGGLFF. For the CDR3, the DNA is TGTGCCAGCAGCCGCGCGGGAGGTCTGTTCTTC. This chain uses TRBV4-2 with TRBJ2-1; TRBD2 matches at 8 bases. The CDR3 has 11 residues. CDR1 LGHNA and CDR2 YNFKEQ come from the germline V gene. The junction had 5 bases not matched to a gene; V was cut back by 4 bases and J by 15 bases.

Only a few counts were recorded for this clonotype. The V call is TRBV2, the J call TRBJ1-6, with TRBD1 identical over 7 bases. CDR1 and CDR2 (germline): SNHLY, FYNNEI. The V and J ends lost 6 bases and 14 bases, in that order; junction bases with no gene match: 13. The CDR3 is 14 residues long. CDR3 in amino acids: CASRAGTVQFTLHF. DNA for the CDR3: TGTGCCAGCAGGGCCGGGACAGTACAATTCACCCTCCACTTT.

This clonotype has more than one count but fewer than ten. The V call is TRBV12-3 or TRBV12-4, the J call TRBJ2-1; tentative D call: TRBD2 (6 bases). Trimming shortened V by 7 bases and J by 6 bases, and 16 bases separated the two germline ends. The CDR3 spans 14 residues. The CDR3 protein is CASTRRALINEQFF. The CDR3 DNA reads TGTGCCAGCACCAGGAGGGCCCTTATCAATGAGCAGTTCTTC.

V and J are TRBV5-1 and TRBJ2-2; no reliable D call. Germline CDR1 and CDR2: SGHRS and YFSETQ. Trimming cost V 0 bases and J 1 base, with 7 bases left between them. The CDR3 is 15 amino acids. This chain's CDR3 is CASSLAWGNTGELFF. The CDR3 DNA sequence: TGCGCCAGCAGCTTGGCATGGGGGAACACCGGGGAGCTGTTTTTT.

J is TRBJ1-2 and V is TRBV6-5; D is uncertain. Germline CDR1 reads MNHEY; CDR2 reads SVGAGI. V dropped 6 bases and J dropped 7 bases, with 12 bases sitting between them. The CDR3 is 12 amino acids. The CDR3 loop is CASRSRGGGYTF. The DNA for the CDR3 is TGTGCCAGCAGATCCAGAGGTGGTGGCTACACCTTC.

This clonotype was recorded a few times. J is TRBJ2-3 and V is TRBV6-5; D is undetermined. The CDR3 spans 15 residues. The V end lost 3 bases, the J end lost 2 bases, and 12 bases lay between the germline ends. From germline, CDR1 is MNHEY and CDR2 SVGAGI. This chain's CDR3 is CASSYGSRTTDTQYF. CDR3 DNA: TGTGCCAGCAGTTATGGTAGTCGCACCACAGATACGCAGTATTTT.

The chain is built from TRBV6-6 and TRBJ2-1; 8 bases align to TRBD2. The V and J ends lost 5 bases and 2 bases, in that order; junction bases with no gene match: 8. CDR1 and CDR2 (germline): MNHNY, SVGAGI (reference sequence). The CDR3 extends over 16 amino acids. The CDR3 region has the DNA TGTGCCAGCAGTCCTATGAGCGGGGGCCCCTACAATGAGCAGTTCTTC. Protein: CASSPMSGGPYNEQFF.

Note on this clonotype: Relative to the germline gene, one junction end is altered; a read error may explain this. The rearrangement uses TRBV20-1 and TRBJ2-5, with no clear D. This CDR3 region has 10 residues. Germline values: CDR1 DFQATT, CDR2 SNEGSKA (reference sequence). The CDR3 is CSARDGPPSF. CDR3 in DNA: TGCAGTGCTAGAGACGGACCTCCCTCTTTC.